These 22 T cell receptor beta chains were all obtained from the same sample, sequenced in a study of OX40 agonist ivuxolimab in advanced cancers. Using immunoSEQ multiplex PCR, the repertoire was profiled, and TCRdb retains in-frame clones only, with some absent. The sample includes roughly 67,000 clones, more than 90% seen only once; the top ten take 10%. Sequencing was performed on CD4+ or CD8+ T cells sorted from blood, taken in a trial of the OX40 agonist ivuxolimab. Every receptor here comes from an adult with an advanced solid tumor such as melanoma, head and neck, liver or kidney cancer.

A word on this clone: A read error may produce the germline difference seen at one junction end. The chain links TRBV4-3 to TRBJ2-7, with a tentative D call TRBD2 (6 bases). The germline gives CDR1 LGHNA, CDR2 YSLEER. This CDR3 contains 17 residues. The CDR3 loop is CAGSQGWGEKGTYEQYF. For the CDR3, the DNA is TGCGCCGGCAGCCAGGGATGGGGGGAAAAGGGAACCTACGAGCAGTACTTC.

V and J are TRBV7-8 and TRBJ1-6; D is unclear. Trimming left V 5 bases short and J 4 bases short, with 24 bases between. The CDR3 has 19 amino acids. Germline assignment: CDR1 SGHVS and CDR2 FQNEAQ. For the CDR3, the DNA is TGTGCCAGCAGCCTCCTGATGAGTAGAGTCACAGATTATAATTCACCCCTCCACTTT. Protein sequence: CASSLLMSRVTDYNSPLHF.

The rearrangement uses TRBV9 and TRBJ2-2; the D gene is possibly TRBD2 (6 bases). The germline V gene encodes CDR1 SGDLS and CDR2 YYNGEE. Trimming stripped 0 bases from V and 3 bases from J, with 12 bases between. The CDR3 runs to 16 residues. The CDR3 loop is CASSVAGSGYTGELFF. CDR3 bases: TGTGCCAGCAGCGTAGCGGGCAGCGGGTACACCGGGGAGCTGTTTTTT.

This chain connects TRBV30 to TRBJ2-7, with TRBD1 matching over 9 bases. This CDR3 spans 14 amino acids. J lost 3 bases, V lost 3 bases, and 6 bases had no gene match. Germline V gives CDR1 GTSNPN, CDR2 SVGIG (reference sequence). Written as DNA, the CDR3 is TGTGCCTGGAGCAAAGGGGGACAGGGCTACGAGCAGTACTTC. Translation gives CAWSKGGQGYEQYF.

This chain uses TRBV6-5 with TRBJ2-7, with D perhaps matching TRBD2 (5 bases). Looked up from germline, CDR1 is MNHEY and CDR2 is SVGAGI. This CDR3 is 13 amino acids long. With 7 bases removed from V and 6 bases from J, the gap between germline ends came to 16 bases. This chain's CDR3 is CASNGASWAEQYF. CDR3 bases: TGTGCCAGCAATGGCGCTAGCTGGGCCGAGCAGTACTTC.

CDR3 protein: CASSGAGPNTGELFF. The CDR3 bases are TGCGCCAGCAGCGGGGCGGGACCGAACACCGGGGAGCTGTTTTTT. The rearrangement links TRBV5-1 to TRBJ2-2; the D gene is possibly TRBD2 (6 bases). The germline V and J ends were trimmed by 4 bases and 0 bases, with 10 bases remaining between them. The V gene's germline CDR1 is SGHRS and CDR2 YFSETQ. There are 15 residues in the CDR3.

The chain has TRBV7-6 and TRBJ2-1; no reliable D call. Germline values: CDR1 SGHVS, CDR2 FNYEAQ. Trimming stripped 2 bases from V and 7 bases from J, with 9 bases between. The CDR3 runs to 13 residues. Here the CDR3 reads CASSLFEENEQFF. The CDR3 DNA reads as TGTGCCAGCAGCTTATTTGAGGAGAATGAGCAGTTCTTC.

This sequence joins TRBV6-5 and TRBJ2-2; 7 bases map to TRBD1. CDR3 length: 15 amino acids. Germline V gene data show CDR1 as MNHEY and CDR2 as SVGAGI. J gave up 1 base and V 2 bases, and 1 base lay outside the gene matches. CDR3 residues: CASSYGTENTGELFF. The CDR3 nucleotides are TGTGCCAGCAGTTACGGGACAGAGAACACCGGGGAGCTGTTTTTT.

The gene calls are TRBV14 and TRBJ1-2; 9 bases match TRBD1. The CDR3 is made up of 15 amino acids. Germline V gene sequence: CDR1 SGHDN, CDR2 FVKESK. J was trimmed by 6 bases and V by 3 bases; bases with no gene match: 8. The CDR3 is CASSQSRDRVHGYTF. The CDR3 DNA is TGTGCCAGCAGCCAGAGCCGGGACAGGGTACATGGCTACACCTTC.

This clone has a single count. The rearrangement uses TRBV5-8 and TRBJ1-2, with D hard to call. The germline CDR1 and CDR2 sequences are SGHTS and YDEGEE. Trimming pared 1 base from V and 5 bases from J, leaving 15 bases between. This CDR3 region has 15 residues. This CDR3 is CASSLRYPGSYGYTF. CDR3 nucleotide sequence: TGTGCCAGCAGCTTGAGGTACCCAGGATCATATGGCTACACCTTC.

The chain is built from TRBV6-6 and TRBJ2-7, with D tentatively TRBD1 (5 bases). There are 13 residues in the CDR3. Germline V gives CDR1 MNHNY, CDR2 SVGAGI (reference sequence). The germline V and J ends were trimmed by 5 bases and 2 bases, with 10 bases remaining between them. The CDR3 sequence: CASSLGHPYEQYF. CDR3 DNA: TGTGCCAGCAGTCTCGGACATCCCTACGAGCAGTACTTC.

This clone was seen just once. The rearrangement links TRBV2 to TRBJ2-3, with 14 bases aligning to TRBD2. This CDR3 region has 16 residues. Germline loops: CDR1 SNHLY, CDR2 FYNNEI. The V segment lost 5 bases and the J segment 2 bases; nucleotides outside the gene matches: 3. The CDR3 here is CASSRLAGGHTDTQYF. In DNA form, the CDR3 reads TGTGCCAGCAGTAGACTAGCGGGGGGGCACACAGATACGCAGTATTTT.

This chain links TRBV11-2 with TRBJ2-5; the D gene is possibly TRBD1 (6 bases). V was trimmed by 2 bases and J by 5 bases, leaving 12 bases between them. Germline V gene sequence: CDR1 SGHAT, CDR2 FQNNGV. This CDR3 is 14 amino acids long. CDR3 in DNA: TGTGCCAGCAGCTTAAGTGGGGGCGGGGAGACCCAGTACTTC. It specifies CASSLSGGGETQYF.

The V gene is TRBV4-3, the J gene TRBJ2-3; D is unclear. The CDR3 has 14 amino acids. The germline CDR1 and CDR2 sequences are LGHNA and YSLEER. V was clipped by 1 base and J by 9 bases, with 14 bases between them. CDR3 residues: CASSQVGSLGTQYF. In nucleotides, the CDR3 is TGCGCCAGCAGCCAAGTTGGTTCTTTGGGAACGCAGTATTTT.

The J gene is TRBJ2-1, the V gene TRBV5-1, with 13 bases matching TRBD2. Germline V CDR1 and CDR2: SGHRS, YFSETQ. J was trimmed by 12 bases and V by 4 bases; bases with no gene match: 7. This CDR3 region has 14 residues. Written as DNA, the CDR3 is TGCGCCAGCAGCCCACTAGCGGGGGGGCCGTGGCAGTTCTTC. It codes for CASSPLAGGPWQFF.

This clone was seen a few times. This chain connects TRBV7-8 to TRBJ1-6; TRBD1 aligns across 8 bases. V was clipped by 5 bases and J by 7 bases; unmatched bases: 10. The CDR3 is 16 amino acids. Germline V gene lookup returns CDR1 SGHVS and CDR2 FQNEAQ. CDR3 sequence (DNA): TGTGCCAGCAGCCCGGACAGGGTAGGAGGAAATTCACCCCTCCACTTT. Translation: CASSPDRVGGNSPLHF. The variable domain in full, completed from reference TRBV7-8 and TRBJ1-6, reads GAGVSQSPRYKVAKRGQDVALRCDPISGHVSLFWYQQALGQGPEFLTYFQNEAQLDKSGLPSDRFFAERPEGSVSTLKIQRTQQEDSAVYLCASSPDRVGGNSPLHFGNGTRLTVT.

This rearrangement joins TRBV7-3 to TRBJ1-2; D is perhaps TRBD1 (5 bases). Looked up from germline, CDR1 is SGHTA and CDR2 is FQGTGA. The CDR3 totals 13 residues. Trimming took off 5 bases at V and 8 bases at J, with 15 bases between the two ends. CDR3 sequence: CASSPGGAVGYTF. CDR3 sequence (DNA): TGTGCCAGCAGCCCGGGGGGAGCCGTCGGCTACACCTTC.

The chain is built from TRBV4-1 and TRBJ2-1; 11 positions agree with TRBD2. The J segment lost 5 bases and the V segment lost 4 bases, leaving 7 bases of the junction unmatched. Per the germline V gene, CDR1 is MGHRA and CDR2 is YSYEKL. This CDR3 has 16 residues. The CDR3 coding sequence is TGCGCCAGCAGCCGTCTAGCGGGGGGCTATGACAATGAGCAGTTCTTC. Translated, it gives CASSRLAGGYDNEQFF.

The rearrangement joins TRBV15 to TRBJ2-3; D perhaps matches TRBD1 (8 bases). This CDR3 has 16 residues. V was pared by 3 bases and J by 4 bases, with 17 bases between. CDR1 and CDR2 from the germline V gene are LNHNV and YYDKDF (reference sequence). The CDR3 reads CATSSAGDRPSDTQYF. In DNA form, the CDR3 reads TGTGCCACCAGCAGCGCGGGGGACAGGCCATCAGATACGCAGTATTTT.

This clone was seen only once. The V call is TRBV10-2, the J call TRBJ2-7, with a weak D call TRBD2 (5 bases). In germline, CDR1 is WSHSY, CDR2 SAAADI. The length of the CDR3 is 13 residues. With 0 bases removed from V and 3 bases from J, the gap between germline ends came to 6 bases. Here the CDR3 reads CASSESGVYEQYF. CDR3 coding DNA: TGCGCCAGCAGTGAGTCCGGGGTCTACGAGCAGTACTTC.

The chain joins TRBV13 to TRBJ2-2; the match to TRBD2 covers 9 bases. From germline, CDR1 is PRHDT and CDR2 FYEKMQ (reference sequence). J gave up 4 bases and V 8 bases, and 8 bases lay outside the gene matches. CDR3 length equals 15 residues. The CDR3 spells CASQIAGAATGELFF. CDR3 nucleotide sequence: TGTGCCAGCCAGATAGCGGGGGCTGCCACCGGGGAGCTGTTTTTT.

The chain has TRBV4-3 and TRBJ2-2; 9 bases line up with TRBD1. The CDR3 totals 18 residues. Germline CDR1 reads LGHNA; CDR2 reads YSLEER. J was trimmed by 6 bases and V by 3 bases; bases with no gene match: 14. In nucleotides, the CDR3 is TGCGCCAGCAGCCACTTGCGGTTGGGGACAGGGTCGGCCGGGGAGCTGTTTTTT. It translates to CASSHLRLGTGSAGELFF.